Below, 27 T cell receptor beta chains from the same sample are listed, as sequenced in a study of cytomegalovirus exposure and HLA in healthy donors. Use of 60 Vbeta and 13 Jbeta primers characterized the PCR. Clones were sequenced by immunoSEQ multiplex PCR, and TCRdb holds only the in-frame ones, with some missing. In the table there are some 120,000 clones, over 70% of which are singletons. Material for sequencing was PBMCs. All receptors derive from a woman aged 50 to 60 in good health and CMV-seropositive.

J is TRBJ2-2 and V is TRBV2; D is ambiguous. Trimming pared 7 bases from V and 5 bases from J, leaving 17 bases between. The CDR3 length is 15 residues. The germline gives CDR1 SNHLY, CDR2 FYNNEI. The CDR3 region has the DNA TGTGCCAGCATCTCGCATAATTCGCGAACCGGGGAGCTGTTTTTT. Protein sequence: CASISHNSRTGELFF.

The chain recombines TRBV30 with TRBJ2-5; 11 nucleotides match TRBD2. Trimming at V came to 0 bases and at J to 13 bases, leaving 10 bases not matched to a gene. Germline values: CDR1 GTSNPN, CDR2 SVGIG (reference sequence). The CDR3 extends over 14 amino acids. The CDR3 DNA follows: TGTGCCTGGAGTGTAAAGACTAGCGGGGAAGTGAGGTACTTC. Its translation is CAWSVKTSGEVRYF.

This clone occurred a few times. The V gene is TRBV27, the J gene TRBJ2-7; 7 bases align to TRBD1. CDR3 length: 15 residues. Germline CDR1 is MNHEY and CDR2 is SMNVEV (reference sequence). The junction had 9 bases not matched to a gene; V was cut back by 4 bases and J by 3 bases. The CDR3 sequence: CASSSIRGQSYEQYF. CDR3 sequence (DNA): TGTGCCAGCAGTTCCATAAGGGGACAGAGCTACGAGCAGTACTTC.

The V and J genes are TRBV20-1 and TRBJ2-1; maybe TRBD2 (5 bases). The CDR3 loop spans 10 amino acids. Looked up from germline, CDR1 is DFQATT and CDR2 is SNEGSKA (reference sequence). Trimming removed 6 bases from V and 10 bases from J, with 10 bases in between. The CDR3 loop is CSAQKREQFF. The CDR3 DNA sequence: TGCAGTGCCCAGAAGCGGGAGCAGTTCTTC.

The gene calls are TRBV19 and TRBJ2-1; 7 nucleotides align to TRBD2. The germline V gene has CDR1 LNHDA and CDR2 SQIVND (reference sequence). This CDR3 contains 17 residues. V lost 5 bases, J lost 0 bases, and 10 bases stayed unmatched. CDR3: CASSPSWGGSSYNEQFF. CDR3 bases: TGTGCCAGTAGTCCCTCTTGGGGCGGGAGCTCCTACAATGAGCAGTTCTTC.

This chain's CDR3 is CASSLSSSVAGSVQYF. Here the CDR3 DNA reads TGTGCCAGCAGTTTAAGCAGTTCGGTAGCGGGGTCTGTCCAGTACTTC. V is TRBV27 and J is TRBJ2-5, with 8 bases matching TRBD2. The germline gives CDR1 MNHEY, CDR2 SMNVEV (reference sequence). The CDR3 length is 16 residues. Unmatched junction bases numbered 15, after V lost 2 bases and J lost 10 bases.

This clone is a singleton in its sample. The chain links TRBV6-1 to TRBJ2-7, with TRBD1 identical over 8 bases. There are 14 residues in the CDR3. Germline loops: CDR1 MNHNS, CDR2 SASEGT. After removal of 6 bases from V and 3 bases from J, the junction contained 7 bases not matched to a gene. DNA for the CDR3: TGTGCCAGCAGAGGACAGGGTAGGGGCTACGAGCAGTACTTC. Translating gives CASRGQGRGYEQYF.

This clone was counted at least ten times. The chain recombines TRBV13 with TRBJ1-1; D is undetermined. Trimming removed 3 bases at V and 4 bases at J, with 9 bases between. The CDR3 spans 13 residues. Looked up from germline, CDR1 is PRHDT and CDR2 is FYEKMQ (reference sequence). CDR3 protein: CASSFAYSTEAFF. CDR3 bases: TGTGCCAGCAGCTTCGCGTATAGCACTGAAGCTTTCTTT.

This clone was observed a single time. The CDR3 here is CASSLITGGEQYF. The CDR3 DNA reads TGCGCCAGCAGCTTAATAACAGGGGGGGAGCAGTACTTC. V gene TRBV5-1 combines with J gene TRBJ2-7; TRBD1 aligns across 8 bases. The CDR3 extends over 13 amino acids. V lost 2 bases, J lost 7 bases, and 5 bases stayed unmatched. Germline V CDR1 and CDR2: SGHRS, YFSETQ.

Here the CDR3 reads CASSSGQDYGYTF. The DNA for the CDR3 is TGTGCCAGCAGCTCGGGACAAGACTATGGCTACACCTTC. This chain links TRBV5-5 with TRBJ1-2; possibly TRBD1 for D (6 bases). CDR3 length: 13 amino acids. Trimming removed 3 bases at V and 3 bases at J, with 9 bases between. The germline V gene encodes CDR1 SGHKS and CDR2 YYEKEE (reference sequence).

The chain has TRBV4-3 and TRBJ2-2; D is possibly TRBD2 (6 bases). The CDR3 is 16 residues long. V lost 3 bases, J lost 5 bases, and 16 bases lay in between. Germline loops: CDR1 LGHNA, CDR2 YSLEER. This CDR3 is CASSQPTGTPTGELFF. Written as DNA, the CDR3 is TGCGCCAGCAGCCAGCCCACCGGGACTCCAACCGGGGAGCTGTTTTTT.

The chain uses TRBV12-2 and TRBJ2-1; the D call TRBD2 from the table was never checked on the DNA. TRBV12-2 is a documented pseudogene. There are 18 residues in the CDR3. The CDR3 bases are TGTGCAAGTCGCTTGGGACTAGCGGGGTCGAGCTCCTACAATGAGCAGTTCTTC. Its protein product is CASRLGLAGSSSYNEQFF.

The rearrangement links TRBV10-3 to TRBJ1-1, with D maybe TRBD1 (6 bases). The germline V gene has CDR1 ENHRY and CDR2 SYGVKD. Trimming took off 2 bases at V and 3 bases at J, with 19 bases between the two ends. This CDR3 has 17 amino acids. The CDR3 loop is CAISERPWGRKDTEAFF. CDR3 bases: TGTGCCATCAGTGAGAGGCCCTGGGGGCGCAAGGACACTGAAGCTTTCTTT.

This clone was observed a single time. The chain recombines TRBV2 with TRBJ2-1; 8 nucleotides agree with TRBD1. Germline V CDR1 and CDR2: SNHLY, FYNNEI. V trimming: 8 bases; J trimming: 8 bases; junction bases outside the gene matches: 11. This CDR3 region has 14 residues. The CDR3 bases are TGTGCCAGCGACGGACAGGGTGGGCAACATGAGCAGTTCTTC. Encoded protein: CASDGQGGQHEQFF.

This sequence joins TRBV5-1 and TRBJ2-1; D might be TRBD1 (5 bases). The V gene's germline CDR1 is SGHRS and CDR2 YFSETQ. The length of the CDR3 is 14 residues. Trimming took off 7 bases at V and 4 bases at J, with 15 bases between the two ends. CDR3: CASSPDITYNEQFF. The CDR3 bases are TGCGCCAGCTCACCGGACATAACATACAATGAGCAGTTCTTC.

The J gene is TRBJ2-6, the V gene TRBV18; D might be TRBD1 (6 bases). The CDR3 length is 16 residues. Trimming took off 3 bases at V and 0 bases at J, with 9 bases between the two ends. Germline V gene sequence: CDR1 KGHSH, CDR2 LQKENI. The CDR3 DNA reads as TGTGCCAGCTCACCCTCGACAGGCTCTGGGGCCAACGTCCTGACTTTC. It encodes CASSPSTGSGANVLTF. Looking up the rest from reference TRBV18 and TRBJ2-6 gives the full variable domain: NAGVMQNPRHLVRRRGQEARLRCSPMKGHSHVYWYRQLPEEGLKFMVYLQKENIIDESGMPKERFSAEFPKEGPSILRIQQVVRGDSAAYFCASSPSTGSGANVLTFGAGSRLTVL.

The V call is TRBV5-1, the J call TRBJ1-1; maybe TRBD1 (6 bases). The CDR3 contains 16 residues. Trimming took off 1 base at V and 1 base at J, with 14 bases between the two ends. Germline CDR1 reads SGHRS; CDR2 reads YFSETQ. The CDR3 loop is CASSLYSPGQNTEAFF. Written as DNA, the CDR3 is TGCGCCAGCAGCTTGTATTCCCCGGGACAGAACACTGAAGCTTTCTTT.

This clone showed up just a few times. V usage is TRBV2 and J usage is TRBJ2-1, with TRBD2 identical over 10 bases. Germline CDR1 reads SNHLY; CDR2 reads FYNNEI. The CDR3 length is 18 residues. J gave up 7 bases and V 2 bases, and 14 bases lay outside the gene matches. The CDR3 sequence: CASSERIGASGSRNEQFF. The CDR3, as DNA: TGTGCCAGCAGTGAAAGGATTGGGGCTAGCGGGAGTCGGAATGAGCAGTTCTTC. The variable domain in full, with the rest retrieved from reference TRBV2 and TRBJ2-1, is EPEVTQTPSHQVTQMGQEVILRCVPISNHLYFYWYRQILGQKVEFLVSFYNNEISEKSEIFDDQFSVERPDGSNFTLKIRSTKLEDSAMYFCASSERIGASGSRNEQFFGPGTRLTVL.

The chain combines TRBV29-1 with TRBJ1-2; D is perhaps TRBD1 (5 bases). This CDR3 contains 12 residues. Trimming shortened V by 7 bases and J by 2 bases, and 11 bases separated the two germline ends. The germline V gene has CDR1 SQVTM and CDR2 ANQGSEA. The CDR3 loop is CSAAGQNYGYTF. The CDR3 region has the DNA TGCAGCGCCGCAGGGCAGAACTATGGCTACACCTTC.

The chain uses TRBV19 and TRBJ2-2; 7 positions agree with TRBD2. The V segment lost 6 bases and the J segment 6 bases; nucleotides outside the gene matches: 7. The CDR3 covers 14 residues. Germline CDR1 reads LNHDA; CDR2 reads SQIVND (reference sequence). The CDR3 DNA sequence: TGTGCCAGTAGGGCTCTTGCGGGAGCCGGGGAGCTGTTTTTT. It codes for CASRALAGAGELFF.

The V and J genes are TRBV19 and TRBJ2-1, with 7 bases identical to TRBD2. Per the germline V gene, CDR1 is LNHDA and CDR2 is SQIVND (reference sequence). The CDR3 is 15 residues long. With V trimmed by 6 bases and J by 1 base, 6 bases remained unmatched. DNA of the CDR3: TGTGCCAGTAGGAGGACTAGTAGGTCCTACAATGAGCAGTTCTTC. This codes for CASRRTSRSYNEQFF.

In nucleotides, the CDR3 is TGTGCCAGTTCCGGACAGGGGCACATGGCTAACTATGGCTACACCTTC. Encoded protein: CASSGQGHMANYGYTF. This chain links TRBV7-9 with TRBJ1-2; 9 bases line up with TRBD1. V lost 9 bases, J lost 0 bases, and 11 bases stayed unmatched. CDR1 and CDR2 (germline): SEHNR, FQNEAQ (reference sequence). The CDR3 sequence is 16 residues long.

This clone was detected only a few times. The chain carries TRBV6-5 and TRBJ1-4; D gene uncertain. The CDR3 covers 12 residues. Deletions cut 5 bases from V and 7 bases from J, with 8 bases between. Looked up from germline, CDR1 is MNHEY and CDR2 is SVGAGI. CDR3 loop: CASSGLGEKLFF. DNA of the CDR3: TGTGCCAGCAGTGGACTGGGTGAAAAACTGTTTTTT.

This clone was found a few times. The V gene is TRBV25-1, the J gene TRBJ2-7; 11 nucleotides agree with TRBD1. Germline V CDR1 and CDR2: MGHDK, SYGVNS. The ends lost 4 bases at V and 1 base at J; junction bases unmatched: 6. CDR3 size: 16 residues. In DNA, the CDR3 is TGTGCCAGCAGTGCGGCGGGACAGGGGGTTTCCTACGAGCAGTACTTC. It encodes CASSAAGQGVSYEQYF.

This clone was recorded a few times. This rearrangement joins TRBV5-1 to TRBJ2-1; a weak D match, TRBD1 (5 bases). V lost 4 bases and J 8 bases, leaving 13 bases between the germline ends. CDR1 and CDR2 (germline): SGHRS, YFSETQ. The CDR3 totals 13 residues. The CDR3 sequence is CASSPRLGHEQFF. CDR3 bases: TGCGCCAGCAGCCCCCGGCTGGGGCATGAGCAGTTCTTC.

Worth noting for this clone: The junction departs from germline at one end; a sequencing error may be responsible. The chain employs TRBV30 and TRBJ1-5, with a possible D match to TRBD1 (6 bases). Per the germline V gene, CDR1 is GTSNPN and CDR2 is SVGIG (reference sequence). The CDR3 covers 15 residues. The CDR3, as DNA: TGTGTCTGGAGTCTATCGCACAACAGGGCACAGCCCCAGCATTTT. Amino acid sequence: CVWSLSHNRAQPQHF.

The V gene is TRBV6-5, the J gene TRBJ1-2; perhaps TRBD1 as D (6 bases). This CDR3 comprises 15 residues. Germline V gene lookup returns CDR1 MNHEY and CDR2 SVGAGI. Trimming pared 5 bases from V and 4 bases from J, leaving 17 bases between. The CDR3 is CASSQTPGAGYGYTF. In nucleotides, the CDR3 is TGTGCCAGCAGTCAAACACCAGGGGCGGGCTATGGCTACACCTTC.